Below, 18 T cell receptor beta chains from the same sample are listed, as sequenced in a study of blood T cell repertoires in COVID-19. The data were produced by immunoSEQ multiplex PCR, yet TCRdb's version contains in-frame clones alone and is incomplete. Of 210,000 or so clones in the sample, roughly 90% were seen once. The specimen sequenced was peripheral blood. The receptors were gathered from a woman between 40 and 55 years old with acute or convalescent COVID-19.

V usage is TRBV5-4 and J usage is TRBJ1-1; possibly TRBD1 for D (6 bases). The germline CDR1 and CDR2 sequences are SGHNT and YYREEE (reference sequence). The CDR3 is made up of 16 amino acids. With 1 base removed from V and 0 bases from J, the gap between germline ends came to 13 bases. DNA of the CDR3: TGTGCCAGCAGCTTGTCGGCAGGGGCTCTGAACACTGAAGCTTTCTTT. It translates to CASSLSAGALNTEAFF.

J is TRBJ2-6 and V is TRBV5-4; D is perhaps TRBD1 (5 bases). The CDR3 has 15 amino acids. Germline assignment: CDR1 SGHNT and CDR2 YYREEE (reference sequence). Between the trimmed V and J ends, which lost 3 bases and 2 bases, there was a span of 9 bases. In DNA form, the CDR3 reads TGTGCCAGCAGCTATAGGGGCGCTGGGGCCAACGTCCTGACTTTC. Residues: CASSYRGAGANVLTF. The variable domain in full, completed from reference TRBV5-4 and TRBJ2-6, reads ETGVTQSPTHLIKTRGQQVTLRCSSQSGHNTVSWYQQALGQGPQFIFQYYREEENGRGNFPPRFSGLQFPNYSSELNVNALELDDSALYLCASSYRGAGANVLTFGAGSRLTVL.

The chain uses TRBV30 and TRBJ2-1; 7 bases are shared with TRBD1. The CDR3 is 16 residues long. Germline values: CDR1 GTSNPN, CDR2 SVGIG (reference sequence). After removal of 3 bases from V and 8 bases from J, the junction contained 16 bases not matched to a gene. The CDR3 DNA sequence: TGTGCCTGGAGCTCCCTGGGACAGCAAGTGCGGGATGAGCAGTTCTTC. Amino acid sequence: CAWSSLGQQVRDEQFF.

The table lists this clone with a count of one. The chain is built from TRBV6-1 and TRBJ1-2; D is perhaps TRBD1 (6 bases). Trimming left V 3 bases short and J 4 bases short, with 12 bases between. Per the germline V gene, CDR1 is MNHNS and CDR2 is SASEGT. The CDR3 is 14 residues long. The CDR3 loop is CASSETGGGYGYTF. Here the CDR3 DNA reads TGTGCCAGCAGTGAGACAGGTGGGGGCTATGGCTACACCTTC.

This clone was recorded once. V gene TRBV7-9 combines with J gene TRBJ1-2; 8 nucleotides align to TRBD1. The CDR3 runs to 16 residues. V shed 5 bases, J shed 0 bases, and the junction held 8 bases outside the gene matches. The germline CDR1 and CDR2 sequences are SEHNR and FQNEAQ (reference sequence). The CDR3 DNA reads as TGTGCCAGCAGCCCCCATGGACAGGGAGCTAACTATGGCTACACCTTC. Translated, it gives CASSPHGQGANYGYTF.

The V gene is TRBV6-2 or TRBV6-3, the J gene TRBJ2-3; D gene uncertain. The V end lost 2 bases, the J end lost 4 bases, and 13 bases lay between the germline ends. The length of the CDR3 is 15 residues. From germline, CDR1 is MNHEY and CDR2 SVGEGT. CDR3 protein: CASSYPGPASDTQYF. In nucleotides, the CDR3 is TGTGCCAGCAGTTACCCAGGCCCTGCCTCAGATACGCAGTATTTT.

J is TRBJ1-1 and V is TRBV4-1; TRBD1 aligns across 9 bases. The length of the CDR3 is 15 residues. Germline CDR1 MGHRA, CDR2 YSYEKL. V shed 4 bases, J shed 6 bases, and the junction held 9 bases outside the gene matches. CDR3 bases: TGCGCCAGCAGCCCCGCCCCGGGGACAGGGTCTGAAGCTTTCTTT. This translates into CASSPAPGTGSEAFF.

The CDR3 sequence: CASSAGTPNTGELFF. CDR3 nucleotides: TGCGCCAGCAGCGCCGGGACACCGAACACCGGGGAGCTGTTTTTT. V gene TRBV10-2 combines with J gene TRBJ2-2; tentative D call: TRBD1 (6 bases). This CDR3 spans 15 amino acids. Germline CDR1 and CDR2: WSHSY and SAAADI. The ends were cut back, 6 bases at V and 0 bases at J, with 11 bases in the middle.

This chain connects TRBV10-3 to TRBJ2-3; D gene ambiguous. V lost 10 bases, J lost 2 bases, and 7 bases lay in between. The germline V gene has CDR1 ENHRY and CDR2 SYGVKD. The CDR3 is 11 amino acids. The CDR3 protein is CATTDTDTQYF. CDR3 DNA sequence: TGTGCCACGACTGACACAGATACGCAGTATTTT.

This chain uses TRBV10-2 with TRBJ1-5, with TRBD1 matching over 10 bases. This CDR3 has 17 amino acids. Germline-derived CDR1 and CDR2 are WSHSY and SAAADI. V gave up 5 bases and J gave up 3 bases; unmatched junction bases: 10. CDR3: CASSRTGTGVTNQPQHF. The CDR3, as DNA: TGCGCCAGCAGTCGTACCGGGACAGGGGTGACCAATCAGCCCCAGCATTTT.

The chain combines TRBV9 with TRBJ1-6; 8 nucleotides agree with TRBD1. The CDR3 length is 17 residues. The germline V gene has CDR1 SGDLS and CDR2 YYNGEE. Trimming took 4 bases from V and 3 from J; bases not matched to a gene: 9. CDR3 sequence: CASSLATGAYYNSPLHF. In DNA, the CDR3 is TGTGCCAGCAGCCTGGCGACAGGGGCTTACTATAATTCACCCCTCCACTTT.

This chain connects TRBV7-2 to TRBJ2-5; TRBD2 might be the D (6 bases). Trimming took 2 bases from V and 1 from J, leaving 17 bases between them. This CDR3 region has 17 residues. CDR1 SGHTA and CDR2 FQGNSA come from the germline V gene. For the CDR3, the DNA is TGTGCCAGCAGCTTAAGGTGGGGCGGGGCCCCCCAAGAGACCCAGTACTTC. This sequence encodes CASSLRWGGAPQETQYF.

J is TRBJ2-1 and V is TRBV5-1; 8 nucleotides match TRBD1. CDR1 is SGHRS, CDR2 YFSETQ, per germline. The CDR3 has 16 residues. V was pared by 2 bases and J by 1 base, with 5 bases of the junction left unmatched. The CDR3 DNA follows: TGCGCCAGCAGCTTTCAGGGGGCGGCGTCCTACAATGAGCAGTTCTTC. Residues: CASSFQGAASYNEQFF.

In the case of this clone: An end of the junction differs from the germline gene, which may be a read error. J is TRBJ1-1 and V is TRBV2, with 10 bases aligning to TRBD1. The CDR3 totals 13 residues. Germline CDR1 SNHLY, CDR2 FYNNEI. Written as DNA, the CDR3 is TGTGCCAGCACTACCCCCCGGGACAGGGGTCCCCACTTT. Its translation: CASTTPRDRGPHF.

The rearrangement uses TRBV5-6 and TRBJ1-2, with TRBD1 matching over 8 bases. Germline-derived CDR1 and CDR2 are SGHDT and YYEEEE. This CDR3 is 14 amino acids long. Trimming took 4 bases from V and 8 from J; bases not matched to a gene: 10. The CDR3, as DNA: TGTGCCAGCAGCCCCCCTTACAGGGGGGGCGGCTACACCTTC. It encodes CASSPPYRGGGYTF.

This clone showed up just a few times. CDR3 DNA sequence: TGTGCCAGCAGCCGGAACTATGGCTACACCTTC. Amino acid sequence: CASSRNYGYTF. The V and J genes are TRBV9 and TRBJ1-2, with D uncertain. Trimming took 4 bases from V and 2 from J, leaving 3 bases between them. CDR3 length: 11 amino acids. The V gene's germline CDR1 is SGDLS and CDR2 YYNGEE.

The chain employs TRBV27 and TRBJ1-1, with 9 bases matching TRBD1. The V gene's germline CDR1 is MNHEY and CDR2 SMNVEV (reference sequence). The trim removed 5 bases at V and 5 bases at J, leaving 6 bases unmatched. The CDR3 sequence is 14 residues long. As DNA, the CDR3 is TGTGCCAGCAGTCCGAGGACAGGGGTAACTGAAGCTTTCTTT. Translated, it gives CASSPRTGVTEAFF.

The chain has TRBV7-9 and TRBJ2-5, with TRBD1 matching 12 bases. With V trimmed by 4 bases and J by 5 bases, 5 bases remained unmatched. CDR1 SEHNR and CDR2 FQNEAQ come from the germline V gene (reference sequence). The CDR3 is 15 residues long. The CDR3 DNA reads as TGTGCCAGCAGCTACGGGACAGGGGGCTGGGAGACCCAGTACTTC. Encoded protein: CASSYGTGGWETQYF.